This T cell receptor (beta chain) came from a study of OX40 agonist ivuxolimab in advanced cancers. The wider study: Of the participants, about 40% had some prior anti-PD-1, anti-PD-L1 or anti-CTLA-4 therapy, which was allowed.

Data came from immunoSEQ multiplex PCR; TCRdb stores just in-frame clones and leaves some out. The top ten hold 0.85% to 1% of the sample, which has about 70,000 clones, almost 90% seen once. Per germline, CDR1 SGHTA and CDR2 FQGTGA. The CDR3 contains 15 residues. V was clipped by 4 bases and J by 7 bases; unmatched bases: 10. The sequence was collected from an adult with an advanced solid tumor such as melanoma, head and neck, liver or kidney cancer. This rearrangement joins TRBV7-3 to TRBJ2-7, with 10 bases lining up with TRBD1. Sequenced material: CD4+ or CD8+ T cells sorted from blood, taken in a trial of the OX40 agonist ivuxolimab. This CDR3 is CASSSRDRGAREQYF. The DNA for the CDR3 is TGTGCCAGCAGCTCCCGGGACAGGGGCGCGAGGGAGCAGTACTTC.